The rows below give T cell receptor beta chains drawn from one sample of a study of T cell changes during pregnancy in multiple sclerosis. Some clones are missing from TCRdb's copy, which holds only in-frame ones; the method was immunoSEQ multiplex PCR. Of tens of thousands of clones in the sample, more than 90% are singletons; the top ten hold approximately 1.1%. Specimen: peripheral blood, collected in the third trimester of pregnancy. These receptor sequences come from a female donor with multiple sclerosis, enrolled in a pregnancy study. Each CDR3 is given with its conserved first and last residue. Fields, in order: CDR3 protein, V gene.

CDR3aa: CAISLPGTDTQYF; v_gene: TRBV10-3
CDR3aa: CASSRQGAGTGELFF; v_gene: TRBV7-7
CDR3aa: CASSPRQGSYNEQFF; v_gene: TRBV18
CDR3aa: CASSFRGANTEAFF; v_gene: TRBV5-1
CDR3aa: CASSSRLSSYNEQFF; v_gene: TRBV9
CDR3aa: CASSQLRQTTQYGYTF; v_gene: TRBV7-9
CDR3aa: CASTQTLISYEQYF; v_gene: TRBV6-6
CDR3aa: CASSQGRTNTPYEQYF; v_gene: TRBV4-3
CDR3aa: CASSYGAAGENYEQYF; v_gene: TRBV6-5
CDR3aa: CASSQDMRDSNNEQFF; v_gene: TRBV4-3
CDR3aa: CASSLWDRSSYEQYF; v_gene: TRBV28
CDR3aa: CASSLLSSGIIEQYF; v_gene: TRBV9
CDR3aa: CASSETRRETQYF; v_gene: TRBV6-6
CDR3aa: CASSFQGTDTQYF; v_gene: TRBV11-3
CDR3aa: CASSLGRGLYEQYF; v_gene: TRBV4-1
CDR3aa: CASSLDRGAFHNEQFF; v_gene: TRBV5-1
CDR3aa: CASSELLSGQPQHF; v_gene: TRBV2
CDR3aa: CAIREAGERSYNEQFF; v_gene: TRBV10-3
CDR3aa: CASSRKEQGAGELFF; v_gene: TRBV23-1
CDR3aa: CASSELAGEGEQFF; v_gene: TRBV10-1
CDR3aa: CAWTSLAGSYEQYF; v_gene: TRBV30
CDR3aa: CASSPSGRESSGANVLTF; v_gene: TRBV18
CDR3aa: CASSANDAREQYF; v_gene: TRBV18
CDR3aa: CASSLGVSSAYYNEQFF; v_gene: TRBV5-4
CDR3aa: CASSLFGLANTGELFF; v_gene: TRBV14
CDR3aa: CASSLGQWEQYF; v_gene: TRBV7-9
CDR3aa: CAWSPLTGGGYTF; v_gene: TRBV30
CDR3aa: CASSLDRGETYEQYF; v_gene: TRBV11-2
CDR3aa: CASSPLAGSYNEQFF; v_gene: TRBV7-9
CDR3aa: CASSQETGVGTFF; v_gene: TRBV4-1
CDR3aa: CASSSSWDYPNTPYEQYF; v_gene: TRBV21-1
CDR3aa: CASSRGVGTGFTNEQFF; v_gene: TRBV5-5
CDR3aa: CASSLPIDRENTEAFF; v_gene: TRBV7-9
CDR3aa: CASSLDLQGTEAFF; v_gene: TRBV5-1
CDR3aa: CASSLGFAGGGTGELFF; v_gene: TRBV5-1
CDR3aa: CASSFRGQLMNTEAFF; v_gene: TRBV28
CDR3aa: CASSPVMGGSPYNEQFF; v_gene: TRBV7-8
CDR3aa: CASSLGRDRPYEQYF; v_gene: TRBV7-9
CDR3aa: CASSPGGTDEQYF; v_gene: TRBV18
CDR3aa: CASGFKQELIYNEQFF; v_gene: TRBV12-5
CDR3aa: CASKVTGEGEQYF; v_gene: TRBV28
CDR3aa: CASSLPWLGALVDTQYF; v_gene: TRBV5-1
CDR3aa: CAWRGGRNYNEQFF; v_gene: TRBV30
CDR3aa: CASSELAGTGELFF; v_gene: TRBV10-1
CDR3aa: CASSPRQGATDTQYF; v_gene: TRBV18
CDR3aa: CASSLGGVANQPQHF; v_gene: TRBV5-1
CDR3aa: CASSHGATRNTDTQYF; v_gene: TRBV5-6
CDR3aa: CASSQPRDEQYF; v_gene: TRBV4-1
CDR3aa: CASSTSGLADRYEQYF; v_gene: TRBV9
CDR3aa: CASSDLPGTGNTEAFF; v_gene: TRBV11-2
CDR3aa: CASAPQILEGYTF; v_gene: TRBV18
CDR3aa: CASSRGRGAYEQYF; v_gene: TRBV6-1